This T cell receptor (beta chain) was documented in a study of tumor and adjacent non-tumor tissue in lung cancer. Three rounds of nested PCR, following a modified ARM-PCR protocol, produced the TCRbeta library. TCRdb passed the multiplex PCR reads through MiXCR, listing each CDR3 protein once. The data contain 120,000 or so distinct CDR3 sequences, 66% of them singletons. This CDR3 has 15 amino acids. Germline trimming cut 11 bases from V and 6 bases from J; bases unmatched to any gene: 13. Per the germline V gene, CDR1 is ENHRY and CDR2 is SYGVKD. This sample's RNA came from whole unsorted tissue. The sequencing input was lung tumor tissue. The rearrangement links TRBV10-3 to TRBJ1-5; 10 nucleotides match TRBD1. This receptor was identified in a man under 40 with non-small cell lung cancer. The CDR3 DNA reads as TGTGCCTCCGCTCCGGGACAGGGGTTTGCTCAGCCCCAGCATTTT. Translation: CASAPGQGFAQPQHF.